The present T cell receptor (beta chain) was sequenced within a study of T cell repertoires and HLA-DP antigens. Negative selection yielded untouched CD4+ T cells of average about 98% purity. Sequencing used immunoSEQ multiplex PCR; TCRdb keeps in-frame clones, though not all of them. The sample lists approximately 100,000 clones, approximately 86% occurring once. A word on this clone: Its antigen is currently unknown.

Germline V gene data show CDR1 as PRHDT and CDR2 as FYEKMQ (reference sequence). The CDR3 contains 15 residues. V was trimmed by 5 bases and J by 1 base, leaving 14 bases between them. This clonotype was obtained from a man over 45 in good health and CMV-seronegative. The sample was CD4+ T cells from PBMCs. The chain joins TRBV13 to TRBJ1-1, with D unclear. CDR3 sequence: CASSPQAGKNTEAFF. CDR3 coding DNA: TGTGCCAGCAGCCCCCAGGCCGGGAAGAACACTGAAGCTTTCTTT.